The 10 T cell receptor beta chains in this list originate from one sample, sequenced in a study of Graves' ophthalmopathy and Graves' hyperthyroidism. TCR beta CDR3 regions were amplified from RNA transcripts. First-round RT-PCR employed HTBI primers, with a second-round multiplex PCR after it. TCRdb re-called the multiplex PCR reads with MiXCR, one entry per CDR3 protein. Here the sample spans over a million distinct CDR3 sequences, about 38% being singletons. The sequenced material came from peripheral blood or thyroid tissue (not recorded which). These receptors were collected from an adult man with Graves' hyperthyroidism.

V usage is TRBV7-9 and J usage is TRBJ2-7, with 9 bases fitting TRBD1. Germline lookup yields CDR1 SEHNR and CDR2 FQNEAQ (reference sequence). V was clipped by 6 bases and J by 10 bases; unmatched bases: 16. The CDR3 has 15 residues. The CDR3: CASSVSWDRASHQYF. CDR3 in DNA: TGTGCCAGCAGTGTGAGCTGGGACAGGGCTTCTCACCAGTACTTC.

This clonotype came up many times. The genes are TRBV2 and TRBJ2-5, with 12 bases lining up with TRBD1. The CDR3 loop spans 15 amino acids. Per germline, CDR1 SNHLY and CDR2 FYNNEI. Trimming cost V 6 bases and J 5 bases; bases outside gene matches: 7. The CDR3, as DNA: TGTGCCAGCAGGAGGGGGACAGGGGGCTTCGAGACCCAGTACTTC. As protein: CASRRGTGGFETQYF.

This clonotype was observed once. A read error may produce the germline difference seen at one junction end. This rearrangement joins TRBV7-2 to TRBJ1-3; D is unresolved. This CDR3 contains 14 residues. The germline V gene encodes CDR1 SGHTA and CDR2 FQGNSA. The CDR3 nucleotides are TGTGCCAGCAGCTTTAGGACTACTGGAGACACCATATATTTT. This translates into CASSFRTTGDTIYF. Based on the CDR3 plus reference TRBV7-2 and TRBJ1-3, the full variable domain is GAGVSQSPSNKVTEKGKDVELRCDPISGHTALYWYRQSLGQGLEFLIYFQGNSAPDKSGLPSDRFSAERTGGSVSTLTIQRTQQEDSAVYLCASSFRTTGDTIYFGEGSWLTVV.

The chain is built from TRBV12-3 or TRBV12-4 and TRBJ1-5; 9 nucleotides agree with TRBD1. The CDR3 runs to 14 residues. Trimming removed 5 bases from V and 6 bases from J; junction bases left unmatched: 5. The CDR3: CASSAGTGIQPQHF. The DNA of the CDR3 is TGTGCCAGCAGTGCCGGGACAGGGATTCAGCCCCAGCATTTT.

The chain uses TRBV10-3 and TRBJ1-5, with D possibly matching TRBD1 (5 bases). V dropped 10 bases and J dropped 4 bases, with 23 bases sitting between them. Looked up from germline, CDR1 is ENHRY and CDR2 is SYGVKD. The length of the CDR3 is 16 residues. The CDR3, as DNA: TGTGCCACCAGCCCGGGACTCATGGAGGGGAATCAGCCCCAGCATTTT. It translates to CATSPGLMEGNQPQHF.

This clonotype was counted many times. The chain links TRBV29-1 to TRBJ2-7, with D hard to call. The CDR3 sequence is 12 residues long. The germline CDR1 and CDR2 sequences are SQVTM and ANQGSEA. Trimming took off 4 bases at V and 2 bases at J, with 9 bases between the two ends. CDR3 sequence (DNA): TGCAGCGTTGGGGGTCATACCTACGAGCAGTACTTC. Its translation: CSVGGHTYEQYF.

With respect to this clonotype: One end of the junction does not line up with germline, which may come from a read error. The rearrangement joins TRBV7-9 to TRBJ2-7; 10 nucleotides agree with TRBD1. This CDR3 region has 15 residues. From germline, CDR1 is SEHNR and CDR2 FQNEAQ (reference sequence). CDR3: CVSSADRDRGYEQYF. CDR3 in DNA: TGTGTCAGCAGCGCAGACCGGGACAGGGGTTACGAGCAGTACTTC.

In its sample, this clonotype was seen many times. The J gene is TRBJ2-7, the V gene TRBV7-3; 9 bases fit TRBD1. Germline values: CDR1 SGHTA, CDR2 FQGTGA. CDR3 length equals 14 residues. V was clipped by 5 bases and J by 5 bases; unmatched bases: 7. This CDR3 is CASSPHRGQDEQYF. The DNA of the CDR3 is TGTGCCAGCAGCCCTCACAGGGGGCAGGACGAGCAGTACTTC.

The chain has TRBV10-3 and TRBJ2-7; 7 positions match TRBD1. Trimming cost V 1 base and J 5 bases; bases outside gene matches: 5. Germline CDR1 ENHRY, CDR2 SYGVKD. The CDR3 covers 14 residues. The CDR3 sequence: CAISELNRGHEQYF. CDR3 DNA sequence: TGTGCCATCAGTGAGTTGAACAGGGGCCACGAGCAGTACTTC.

This clonotype has just a few counts. V usage is TRBV7-8 and J usage is TRBJ2-7, with D possibly TRBD2 on 5 matching bases. CDR1 and CDR2 from the germline V gene are SGHVS and FQNEAQ. Trimming pared 5 bases from V and 3 bases from J, leaving 17 bases between. The CDR3 has 15 amino acids. The CDR3 region is CASSPEGSGIYEQYF. In DNA, the CDR3 is TGTGCCAGCAGCCCAGAAGGATCGGGGATCTACGAGCAGTACTTC. The full variable domain, completed using reference TRBV7-8 and TRBJ2-7, is GAGVSQSPRYKVAKRGQDVALRCDPISGHVSLFWYQQALGQGPEFLTYFQNEAQLDKSGLPSDRFFAERPEGSVSTLKIQRTQQEDSAVYLCASSPEGSGIYEQYFGPGTRLTVT.